Listed below are T cell receptor beta chains from one sample, sequenced in a study of human T cells and chemical hapten exposure. TCRdb used MiXCR to reprocess the RACE reads, holding one entry per CDR3 protein. The sample lists tens of thousands of distinct CDR3 sequences; roughly a tenth were seen once. The sequences come from whole blood, collected in connection with sensitization to the hapten diphenylcyclopropenone (DPC). These receptors all stem from a woman in her twenties or thirties with alopecia areata. Some clones in this sample may be carry-over from other donors' samples. The CDR3 runs from the conserved cysteine through the conserved F or W. The D gene is left open where the match is weak. Rows may omit the clone size; those that give it use once, few, many or a size class.

j_gene: TRBJ1-2
v_gene: TRBV28
d_gene: NA
abundance: NA
CDR3nt: TGTGCCAGCAGTTATCAGGGTCAACCTGCGGGGGGCTACACCTTC
CDR3aa: CASSYQGQPAGGYTF

j_gene: TRBJ1-5
v_gene: TRBV20-1
d_gene: NA
abundance: NA
CDR3nt: TGCAGTGCAGCACAGGGAGGCGGTAGCAATCAGCCCCAGCAATTT
CDR3aa: CSAAQGGGSNQPQQF

j_gene: TRBJ2-1
v_gene: TRBV7-3
d_gene: TRBD2
abundance: many
CDR3nt: TGTGCCAGCAGCTTAGTGTCCGGGACTAGCGGGGGGCCAAGCTCCTACAATGAGCAGTTCTTC
CDR3aa: CASSLVSGTSGGPSSYNEQFF

j_gene: TRBJ2-7
v_gene: TRBV28
d_gene: NA
abundance: few
CDR3nt: TGTGCCAGCAGTTTACCTGGGATTAACTACGAGCAGTACTTC
CDR3aa: CASSLPGINYEQYF

j_gene: TRBJ2-1
v_gene: TRBV10-3
d_gene: NA
abundance: many
CDR3nt: TGTGCCATCAGTGAGTCCGAGATTCGTGAGCAGTTCTTC
CDR3aa: CAISESEIREQFF

j_gene: TRBJ1-1
v_gene: TRBV10-3
d_gene: NA
abundance: NA
CDR3nt: TGTGCCATCAGTGAGGTACGGCGCGAAGCTTTCTTT
CDR3aa: CAISEVRREAFF

j_gene: TRBJ1-4
v_gene: TRBV15
d_gene: NA
abundance: NA
CDR3nt: TGTGCCACCAGCAGAGTTCTCAGGGAGACTAATGAAAAACTGTTTTTT
CDR3aa: CATSRVLRETNEKLFF

j_gene: TRBJ1-6
v_gene: TRBV20-1
d_gene: TRBD1
abundance: NA
CDR3nt: TGCAGTGCTAGCCCCAGGGGCAGGGGGCGATGGATAAGTTCACCCCTCCACTTT
CDR3aa: CSASPRGRGRWISSPLHF

j_gene: TRBJ1-4
v_gene: TRBV13
d_gene: NA
abundance: many
CDR3nt: TGTGCCAGCAGCGCATCCCATAATGAAAAACTGTTTTTT
CDR3aa: CASSASHNEKLFF

j_gene: TRBJ2-3
v_gene: TRBV7-8
d_gene: NA
abundance: NA
CDR3nt: TGTGCCAGCAGCTTAGGAACAGATACGCAGTATTTT
CDR3aa: CASSLGTDTQYF

j_gene: TRBJ1-1
v_gene: TRBV28
d_gene: NA
abundance: many
CDR3nt: TGTGCCAGCAGTGTGAACACTGAAGCTTTCTTT
CDR3aa: CASSVNTEAFF

j_gene: TRBJ2-4
v_gene: TRBV20-1
d_gene: NA
abundance: NA
CDR3nt: TGCAGTGCTAGCCACGGACTTGGAGCCAAAAACATTCAGTACTTC
CDR3aa: CSASHGLGAKNIQYF

j_gene: TRBJ2-7
v_gene: TRBV6-2/TRBV6-3
d_gene: NA
abundance: many
CDR3nt: TGTGCCAGCAGTTACTCTAGTTTCAACGACAGGTCCCGATACGAGCAGTACTTC
CDR3aa: CASSYSSFNDRSRYEQYF

j_gene: TRBJ2-2
v_gene: TRBV7-9
d_gene: NA
abundance: many
CDR3nt: TGTGCCAGCAGTTCCGACACCAACACCGGGGAGCTGTTTTTT
CDR3aa: CASSSDTNTGELFF

j_gene: TRBJ2-3
v_gene: TRBV5-1
d_gene: NA
abundance: many
CDR3nt: TGCGCCAGCAGCCTCAGGGGCGACACAGATACGCAGTATTTT
CDR3aa: CASSLRGDTDTQYF

j_gene: TRBJ2-2
v_gene: TRBV30
d_gene: NA
abundance: NA
CDR3nt: TGTGCCTGGAGAAGGACAGCGAACACCGGGGAGCTGTTTTTT
CDR3aa: CAWRRTANTGELFF

j_gene: TRBJ2-5
v_gene: TRBV7-2
d_gene: NA
abundance: NA
CDR3nt: TGTGCCAGCAGCCCTAGGTTGGACAGCCAAGAGACCCAGTACTTC
CDR3aa: CASSPRLDSQETQYF

j_gene: TRBJ1-2
v_gene: TRBV28
d_gene: NA
abundance: few
CDR3nt: TGTGCCAGCAGTTTATTGGGCCCCAACTATGGCTACACCTTC
CDR3aa: CASSLLGPNYGYTF

j_gene: TRBJ2-7
v_gene: TRBV6-5
d_gene: NA
abundance: few
CDR3nt: TGTGCCAGCAGTTACCGGCGATTCGGCTACGAGCAGTACTTC
CDR3aa: CASSYRRFGYEQYF

j_gene: TRBJ2-6
v_gene: TRBV7-9
d_gene: NA
abundance: many
CDR3nt: TGTGCCAGCACCTTGCGGGGAAACTCTGGGGCCAACGTCCTGACTTTC
CDR3aa: CASTLRGNSGANVLTF

j_gene: TRBJ2-2
v_gene: TRBV5-1
d_gene: NA
abundance: few
CDR3nt: TGCGCCAGCAGCCAGAACACCGGGGAGCTGTTTTTT
CDR3aa: CASSQNTGELFF

j_gene: TRBJ2-7
v_gene: TRBV5-4
d_gene: NA
abundance: few
CDR3nt: TGTGCCAGCAGCCCCCCGGGACAATCCTACGAGCAGTACTTC
CDR3aa: CASSPPGQSYEQYF

j_gene: TRBJ1-6
v_gene: TRBV2
d_gene: NA
abundance: NA
CDR3nt: TGTGCCAGCCTTGAAGTGCAGGGAAACCGTTCACCCCTCCACTTT
CDR3aa: CASLEVQGNRSPLHF